A single sample is the source of the 11 T cell receptor beta chains below, sequenced in a study of T cell repertoires in cytomegalovirus infection. Each CDR3 protein is one row after TCRdb ran MiXCR on the reads. This sample yields 400,000 to 550,000 distinct CDR3 sequences, of which over 9% are seen a single time; roughly 10% belongs to the top ten. The specimen sequenced was PBMCs. The receptors were gathered from a human donor in good health (CMV status not recorded). Some clones in this sample may be carry-over from other donors' samples.

In its sample, this clonotype was seen many times. The chain uses TRBV10-1 and TRBJ2-7, with 9 bases that match TRBD2. The CDR3 has 17 residues. The J segment lost 9 bases and the V segment lost 0 bases, leaving 15 bases of the junction unmatched. The germline V gene has CDR1 WNHNN and CDR2 SYGVQD (reference sequence). CDR3 bases: TGCGCCAGCAGTGAGTCGCTAGCGGGGAGCCCTCTACGGGGGCAGTACTTC. Protein sequence: CASSESLAGSPLRGQYF.

This clonotype was recorded at least ten times. V gene TRBV20-1 combines with J gene TRBJ1-1; perhaps TRBD1 as D (6 bases). The CDR3 runs 13 residues. V lost 6 bases and J lost 1, with 12 bases in between. The germline gives CDR1 DFQATT, CDR2 SNEGSKA (reference sequence). The CDR3 nucleotides are TGCAGTGCCAAAACAGGGAGGAACACTGAAGCTTTCTTT. Amino acid sequence: CSAKTGRNTEAFF.

This clonotype occurred many times. This chain joins TRBV11-2 and TRBJ1-1; the D is unclear. This CDR3 contains 14 residues. Trimming took 0 bases from V and 12 from J, leaving 17 bases between them. Germline V CDR1 and CDR2: SGHAT, FQNNGV. DNA of the CDR3: TGTGCCAGCAGCTTAGAGCCGCGCCCCCTCGGGTCTTTCTTT. Translating gives CASSLEPRPLGSFF.

This clonotype has at least ten counts. The chain carries TRBV7-2 and TRBJ2-4; 9 bases align to TRBD1. CDR3 length: 17 amino acids. In germline, CDR1 is SGHTA, CDR2 FQGNSA. V shed 7 bases, J shed 2 bases, and the junction held 12 bases outside the gene matches. The CDR3 is CASTKSAGQGSKNIQYF. CDR3 coding DNA: TGTGCCAGCACTAAATCGGCGGGACAGGGCTCCAAAAACATTCAGTACTTC.

A remark on this clonotype: The junction departs from germline at one end; a sequencing error may be responsible. This chain links TRBV20-1 with TRBJ2-7; D possibly matches TRBD1 or TRBD2 (5 bases each). Germline CDR1 is DFQATT and CDR2 is SNEGSKA (reference sequence). This CDR3 spans 12 amino acids. CDR3 region: CSVGDGTYGQYF. CDR3 DNA sequence: TGCAGTGTGGGGGACGGAACCTACGGGCAGTACTTC.

This clonotype was found a few times. V gene TRBV14 combines with J gene TRBJ1-2; the D is unclear. CDR1 is SGHDN and CDR2 is FVKESK in the germline V gene. Deletions cut 6 bases from V and 7 bases from J, with 18 bases between. The CDR3 length is 14 residues. The CDR3 loop reads CASRPRTGTSGYTF. CDR3 DNA: TGTGCCAGCAGACCTAGGACGGGAACCTCTGGCTACACCTTC. The full variable domain, its missing parts supplied by reference TRBV14 and TRBJ1-2, is EAGVTQFPSHSVIEKGQTVTLRCDPISGHDNLYWYRRVMGKEIKFLLHFVKESKQDESGMPNNRFLAERTGGTYSTLKVQPAELEDSGVYFCASRPRTGTSGYTFGSGTRLTVV.

This clonotype was seen just once. A much larger clone differs from this one at a single base, so this may be a read error. The V gene is TRBV12-3 or TRBV12-4, the J gene TRBJ2-5; D possibly corresponds to TRBD2 (5 bases). The V end lost 8 bases, the J end lost 0 bases, and 16 bases lay between the germline ends. The CDR3 contains 15 residues. As DNA, the CDR3 is TGTGCCAGCTCCCTTATTACGGGGTACCAAGAGACCCAGTACTTC. This codes for CASSLITGYQETQYF.

This clonotype was picked up a small number of times. This chain joins TRBV4-1 and TRBJ2-1; weak D call: TRBD1 (5 bases). V was cut by 1 base and J by 2 bases, with 15 bases left in between. CDR3 size: 17 residues. Germline-derived CDR1 and CDR2 are MGHRA and YSYEKL. The CDR3 loop reads CASSQVDLGLAYNEQFF. The CDR3 DNA is TGCGCCAGCAGCCAAGTAGACCTGGGGCTAGCCTACAATGAGCAGTTCTTC.

Notes on this clonotype: Since a much larger clone is just one base distant, this may be a read error. V and J are TRBV27 and TRBJ1-1, with 7 bases matching TRBD1. Looked up from germline, CDR1 is MNHEY and CDR2 is SMNVEV (reference sequence). V lost 11 bases to trimming and J lost 2 bases; unmatched junction nucleotides: 11. This CDR3 has 14 residues. For the CDR3, the DNA is TGTGCCGGCCACTACAGGGGTTTTAACACTGAAGCTTTCTTT. It is translated as CAGHYRGFNTEAFF.

The chain carries TRBV6-2 or TRBV6-3 and TRBJ2-2, with D tentatively TRBD1 (5 bases). Germline values: CDR1 MNHEY, CDR2 SVGEGT. The CDR3 totals 15 residues. Trimming stripped 1 base from V and 7 bases from J, with 13 bases between. The CDR3 loop is CASSYWQGVGGELFF. CDR3 in DNA: TGTGCCAGCAGTTACTGGCAGGGTGTTGGCGGGGAGCTGTTTTTT.

The sample holds many counts of this clonotype. The CDR3 loop reads CASSMKGYGELFF. The DNA for the CDR3 is TGTGCCAGTAGTATGAAGGGATACGGGGAGCTGTTTTTT. This chain connects TRBV19 to TRBJ2-2; no firm D call. CDR1 and CDR2 (germline): LNHDA, SQIVND (reference sequence). Deletions cut 3 bases from V and 7 bases from J, with 9 bases between. This CDR3 has 13 residues. The full variable domain, completed using reference TRBV19 and TRBJ2-2, is DGGITQSPKYLFRKEGQNVTLSCEQNLNHDAMYWYRQDPGQGLRLIYYSQIVNDFQKGDIAEGYSVSREKKESFPLTVTSAQKNPTAFYLCASSMKGYGELFFGEGSRLTVL.